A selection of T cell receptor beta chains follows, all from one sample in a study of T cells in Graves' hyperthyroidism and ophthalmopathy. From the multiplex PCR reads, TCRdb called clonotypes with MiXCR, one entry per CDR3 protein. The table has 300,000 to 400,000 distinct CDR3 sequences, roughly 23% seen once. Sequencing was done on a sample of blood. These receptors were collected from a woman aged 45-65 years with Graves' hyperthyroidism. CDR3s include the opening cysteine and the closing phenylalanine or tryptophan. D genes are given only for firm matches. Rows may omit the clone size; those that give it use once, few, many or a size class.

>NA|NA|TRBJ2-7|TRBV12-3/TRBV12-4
CASSLSTGDEQYF
TGTGCCAGCAGTCTATCCACTGGGGACGAGCAGTACTTC
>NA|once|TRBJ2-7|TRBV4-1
CASSQDPGSYEQYF
TGCGCCAGCAGCCAAGATCCGGGATCCTACGAGCAGTACTTC
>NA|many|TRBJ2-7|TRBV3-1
CASSQNSDRYEQYF
TGTGCCAGCAGCCAAAACTCAGACAGGTACGAGCAGTACTTC
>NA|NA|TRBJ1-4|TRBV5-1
CASGLRGGNEKLFF
TGCGCCAGCGGCTTGCGAGGGGGTAATGAAAAACTGTTTTTT
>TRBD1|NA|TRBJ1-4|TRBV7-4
CASRNRGLGNEKLFF
TGTGCCAGCAGAAACAGGGGGCTGGGGAATGAAAAACTGTTTTTT
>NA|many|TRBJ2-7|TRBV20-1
CSARVVGEQYF
TGCAGTGCTAGAGTCGTCGGGGAGCAGTACTTC
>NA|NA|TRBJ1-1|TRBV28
CASSLEVDGRKNTEAFF
TGTGCCAGCAGTTTAGAAGTGGACGGGAGGAAGAACACTGAAGCTTTCTTT
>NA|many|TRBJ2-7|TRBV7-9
CASSPRGIVFHEQYF
TGTGCCAGCAGCCCCCGGGGGATCGTATTTCACGAGCAGTACTTC
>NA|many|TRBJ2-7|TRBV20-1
CSATEDNYEQYF
TGCAGTGCTACCGAGGACAACTACGAGCAGTACTTC
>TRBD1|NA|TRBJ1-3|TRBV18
CASSLSGTGPSGNTIYF
TGTGCCAGCTCACTATCCGGGACAGGTCCGTCTGGAAACACCATATATTTT
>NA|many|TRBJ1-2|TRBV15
CATSRASGGNYGYTF
TGTGCCACCAGCAGAGCGTCTGGAGGGAACTATGGCTACACCTTC
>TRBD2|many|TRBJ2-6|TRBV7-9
CASSLGGSTGANVLTF
TGTGCCAGCAGCTTAGGCGGGAGTACTGGGGCCAACGTCCTGACTTTC
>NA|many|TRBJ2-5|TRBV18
CASSPQGRETQYF
TGTGCCAGCTCACCGCAGGGGAGGGAGACCCAGTACTTC
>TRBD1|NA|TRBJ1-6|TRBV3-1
CASRRTGDSPLHF
TGTGCCAGCAGACGGACAGGGGATTCACCCCTCCACTTT
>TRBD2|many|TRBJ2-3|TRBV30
CAWSEAGGTTDTQYF
TGTGCCTGGAGTGAGGCGGGGGGAACGACAGATACGCAGTATTTT
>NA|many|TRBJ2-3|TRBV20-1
CSARRAGGTDTQYF
TGCAGTGCTAGACGAGCGGGCGGTACAGATACGCAGTATTTT
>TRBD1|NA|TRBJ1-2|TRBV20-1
CSARGQGFGYTF
TGCAGTGCTAGAGGACAGGGGTTCGGCTACACCTTC
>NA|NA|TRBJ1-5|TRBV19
CASSIGRDQPQHF
TGTGCCAGTAGTATCGGACGGGATCAGCCCCAGCATTTT
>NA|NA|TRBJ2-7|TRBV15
CATSSKLVYEQYF
TGTGCCACCAGCAGTAAACTGGTCTACGAGCAGTACTTC
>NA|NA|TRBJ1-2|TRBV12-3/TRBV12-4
CASRRQNVYGYTF
TGTGCCAGCAGGAGACAGAATGTCTATGGCTACACCTTC